This entry is about one TCR beta chain. This entry belongs to a study of control samples from healthy donors and cancer patients. Repertoires were generated with immunoSEQ multiplex PCR, while TCRdb's copy carries only in-frame clones and drops some. In the table there are 150,000 or so clones, 85% to 95% of which are singletons. V trimming: 5 bases; J trimming: 7 bases; junction bases outside the gene matches: 12. Germline lookup yields CDR1 LNHDA and CDR2 SQIVND (reference sequence). The CDR3 covers 16 residues. The TCR originated in a man aged 60 to 75 with colorectal cancer. The sample was PBMCs. The V call is TRBV19, the J call TRBJ2-1, with 9 bases fitting TRBD2. CDR3: CASSALGSGGRNEQFF. The CDR3 DNA follows: TGTGCCAGTAGTGCGCTGGGGAGCGGGGGGAGAAATGAGCAGTTCTTC.